Below are 30 T cell receptor beta chains sequenced from a single sample in a study of T cell responses to AZD1222 COVID-19 vaccine. TCRdb keeps only in-frame clones here, not all; method: immunoSEQ multiplex PCR. The sample gives about 140,000 clones, approximately 86% of which show up once; 3% to 4.5% is in the top ten. The source was peripheral blood, collected on day 0 of AZD1222 vaccination. The receptors were gathered from an adult in good health.

The gene calls are TRBV11-2 and TRBJ2-2; a possible D gene is TRBD1 (6 bases). V lost 1 base to trimming and J lost 1 base, with 10 bases between them. This CDR3 spans 16 amino acids. Per germline, CDR1 SGHAT and CDR2 FQNNGV. The CDR3 sequence: CASSLGGQMNTGELFF. The CDR3 coding sequence is TGTGCCAGCAGCTTAGGAGGACAGATGAACACCGGGGAGCTGTTTTTT.

The CDR3 reads CASSLDYEQYF. In DNA form, the CDR3 reads TGTGCCAGCAGCTTAGACTACGAGCAGTACTTC. The rearrangement links TRBV11-2 to TRBJ2-7; no reliable D call. The ends were cut back, 0 bases at V and 3 bases at J, with 0 bases in the middle. CDR3 length equals 11 residues. Germline lookup yields CDR1 SGHAT and CDR2 FQNNGV.

J is TRBJ1-1 and V is TRBV28, with a possible D match to TRBD1 (6 bases). V lost 5 bases and J 10 bases, leaving 11 bases between the germline ends. The CDR3 extends over 11 amino acids. CDR1 MDHEN and CDR2 SYDVKM come from the germline V gene. CDR3 sequence: CASSQGYGAFF. Written as DNA, the CDR3 is TGTGCCAGCAGTCAGGGGTACGGAGCTTTCTTT. Filled out from reference TRBV28 and TRBJ1-1, the complete variable domain reads DVKVTQSSRYLVKRTGEKVFLECVQDMDHENMFWYRQDPGLGLRLIYFSYDVKMKEKGDIPEGYSVSREKKERFSLILESASTNQTSMYLCASSQGYGAFFGQGTRLTVV.

The J gene is TRBJ1-1, the V gene TRBV28; D gene ambiguous. The CDR3 spans 14 residues. V gave up 6 bases and J gave up 1 base, with 12 bases separating them. The germline CDR1 and CDR2 sequences are MDHEN and SYDVKM. CDR3 region: CASRAPGKNTEAFF. The CDR3 nucleotides read TGTGCCAGCAGGGCGCCAGGCAAGAACACTGAAGCTTTCTTT.

This chain uses TRBV11-1 with TRBJ1-1, with D possibly TRBD1 on 6 matching bases. Trimming removed 2 bases from V and 2 bases from J, with 12 bases in between. Germline lookup yields CDR1 SGHAT and CDR2 FQDESV (reference sequence). The CDR3 is 15 amino acids. CDR3 in amino acids: CASSLSGDRNTEAFF. Written as DNA, the CDR3 is TGTGCCAGCAGCTTATCAGGGGATAGAAACACTGAAGCTTTCTTT.

V gene TRBV27 combines with J gene TRBJ1-1; 7 bases agree with TRBD1. Trimming took 8 bases from V and 4 from J; bases not matched to a gene: 4. This CDR3 has 12 residues. Germline V CDR1 and CDR2: MNHEY, SMNVEV (reference sequence). The CDR3 region is CASGDRPTEAFF. Written as DNA, the CDR3 is TGTGCCAGCGGGGACAGACCCACTGAAGCTTTCTTT.

The V gene is TRBV7-3, the J gene TRBJ2-7; D unresolved. The length of the CDR3 is 13 residues. Trimming removed 5 bases from V and 5 bases from J, with 13 bases in between. Germline V gene data show CDR1 as SGHTA and CDR2 as FQGTGA. CDR3: CASSAVGNHEQYF. CDR3 sequence (DNA): TGTGCCAGCAGCGCCGTGGGGAATCACGAGCAGTACTTC.

This clone appeared a single time. The chain has TRBV7-9 and TRBJ2-1, with D tentatively TRBD1 (7 bases). Germline assignment: CDR1 SEHNR and CDR2 FQNEAQ (reference sequence). The CDR3 is 14 amino acids. V was trimmed by 7 bases and J by 0 bases, leaving 10 bases between them. CDR3 sequence (DNA): TGTGCCAGCACAGGGGGAGGCTCCTACAATGAGCAGTTCTTC. Translating it yields CASTGGGSYNEQFF.

The V and J genes are TRBV5-1 and TRBJ1-1; TRBD1 is a possible D gene (6 bases). In germline, CDR1 is SGHRS, CDR2 YFSETQ. V lost 4 bases and J 4 bases, leaving 14 bases between the germline ends. This CDR3 region has 14 residues. CDR3 sequence: CASSTSGVRTEAFF. CDR3 DNA: TGCGCCAGCAGCACCTCAGGGGTGCGCACTGAAGCTTTCTTT.

V gene TRBV29-1 combines with J gene TRBJ2-1, with D perhaps matching TRBD2 (5 bases). The CDR3 runs to 14 residues. Germline V gene sequence: CDR1 SQVTM, CDR2 ANQGSEA. V lost 4 bases to trimming and J lost 7 bases, with 17 bases between them. In DNA form, the CDR3 reads TGCAGCGTTGCTATACGGGATATAGTAAATGAGCAGTTCTTC. Amino acids: CSVAIRDIVNEQFF.

V and J are TRBV4-3 and TRBJ2-2; 8 positions match TRBD2. This CDR3 is built from 19 residues. V lost 1 base to trimming and J lost 0 bases; unmatched junction nucleotides: 10. CDR1 and CDR2 from the germline V gene are LGHNA and YSLEER. Here the CDR3 reads CASSQGYMGGLANTGELFF. The CDR3 DNA is TGCGCCAGCAGCCAAGGATATATGGGGGGACTAGCGAACACCGGGGAGCTGTTTTTT.

The V gene is TRBV6-1, the J gene TRBJ1-2; unclear D gene. Germline V gene sequence: CDR1 MNHNS, CDR2 SASEGT. This CDR3 has 13 amino acids. Trimming took off 3 bases at V and 6 bases at J, with 11 bases between the two ends. CDR3 region: CASSEGGVHGYTF. For the CDR3, the DNA is TGTGCCAGCAGTGAGGGCGGAGTGCATGGCTACACCTTC.

The rearrangement joins TRBV3-1 (or the pseudogene TRBV3-2) to TRBJ2-5; TRBD2 might be the D (5 bases). Trimming removed 3 bases at V and 3 bases at J, with 8 bases between. Germline CDR1 reads LGHDT; CDR2 reads YNNKEL (reference sequence). The CDR3 consists of 13 residues. The DNA of the CDR3 is TGTGCCAGCAGCCACAGCGGAGAAGAGACCCAGTACTTC. Its translation: CASSHSGEETQYF.

This clone was found a few times. The chain joins TRBV5-1 to TRBJ1-6, with 10 nucleotides matching TRBD1. The junction had 7 bases not matched to a gene; V was cut back by 3 bases and J by 1 base. Germline-derived CDR1 and CDR2 are SGHRS and YFSETQ. The CDR3 spans 18 residues. CDR3 amino acids: CASSYGTGERSYNSPLHF. The CDR3, as DNA: TGCGCCAGCAGCTACGGGACAGGGGAGAGGTCCTATAATTCACCCCTCCACTTT. The full variable domain, completed using reference TRBV5-1 and TRBJ1-6, is KAGVTQTPRYLIKTRGQQVTLSCSPISGHRSVSWYQQTPGQGLQFLFEYFSETQRNKGNFPGRFSGRQFSNSRSEMNVSTLELGDSALYLCASSYGTGERSYNSPLHFGNGTRLTVT.

This sequence joins TRBV4-2 and TRBJ2-6; 7 positions match TRBD1. This CDR3 comprises 15 residues. V trimming: 5 bases; J trimming: 1 base; junction bases outside the gene matches: 2. Germline V gene sequence: CDR1 LGHNA, CDR2 YNFKEQ. The CDR3 here is CASSSRGSGANVLTF. CDR3 DNA sequence: TGTGCCAGCAGCTCCAGGGGGTCTGGGGCCAACGTCCTGACTTTC.

V usage is TRBV29-1 and J usage is TRBJ2-1, with TRBD2 as a possible D gene (6 bases). Germline CDR1 is SQVTM and CDR2 is ANQGSEA. The CDR3 is 15 residues long. V was trimmed by 0 bases and J by 3 bases, leaving 12 bases between them. The CDR3 region is CSVEDLYSGYNEQFF. DNA of the CDR3: TGCAGCGTTGAAGATCTGTATAGCGGCTACAATGAGCAGTTCTTC.

The rearrangement uses TRBV27 and TRBJ1-6, with TRBD1 matching over 8 bases. V was clipped by 5 bases and J by 10 bases; unmatched bases: 7. CDR3 length equals 14 residues. Germline values: CDR1 MNHEY, CDR2 SMNVEV (reference sequence). The CDR3 reads CASSLQGAGSPLHF. For the CDR3, the DNA is TGTGCCAGCAGTCTTCAGGGGGCGGGATCACCCCTCCACTTT.

This clone was detected only once. The chain carries TRBV6-5 and TRBJ2-7; 8 nucleotides agree with TRBD2. V dropped 4 bases and J dropped 5; count of bases not matched to a gene: 7. Germline-derived CDR1 and CDR2 are MNHEY and SVGAGI. This CDR3 region has 14 residues. In DNA, the CDR3 is TGTGCCAGCAGTTGGAGCGGGAGTTATGACGAGCAGTACTTC. It encodes CASSWSGSYDEQYF.

The chain employs TRBV27 and TRBJ1-5; the D gene is possibly TRBD1 (5 bases). CDR1 MNHEY and CDR2 SMNVEV come from the germline V gene (reference sequence). The germline V and J ends were trimmed by 3 bases and 4 bases, with 16 bases remaining between them. The CDR3 is made up of 16 amino acids. CDR3 sequence reads: CASSFLDRLGNQPQHF. In nucleotides, the CDR3 is TGTGCCAGCAGTTTCCTTGACAGATTGGGAAATCAGCCCCAGCATTTT.

V gene TRBV3-1 (or the pseudogene TRBV3-2) combines with J gene TRBJ1-2, with D unresolved. V lost 0 bases and J lost 8, with 16 bases in between. Germline CDR1 and CDR2: LGHDT and YNNKEL (reference sequence). This CDR3 spans 15 amino acids. The CDR3 nucleotides read TGTGCCAGCAGCCAAGATCCGGCAGGTGGGCAAGGCTACACCTTC. Its translation: CASSQDPAGGQGYTF.

The V call is TRBV4-1, the J call TRBJ2-4; D perhaps matches TRBD2 (5 bases). The CDR3 is made up of 15 amino acids. Looked up from germline, CDR1 is MGHRA and CDR2 is YSYEKL. With 2 bases removed from V and 0 bases from J, the gap between germline ends came to 8 bases. For the CDR3, the DNA is TGCGCCAGCAGCCAACTAGCCCTAGCCAAAAACATTCAGTACTTC. This codes for CASSQLALAKNIQYF.

V usage is TRBV7-8 and J usage is TRBJ2-1; TRBD2 aligns across 8 bases. This CDR3 is 14 amino acids long. In germline, CDR1 is SGHVS, CDR2 FQNEAQ. The ends lost 3 bases at V and 9 bases at J; junction bases unmatched: 7. The CDR3 sequence is CASSFKREQGEQFF. In nucleotides, the CDR3 is TGTGCCAGCAGCTTCAAGCGGGAGCAGGGTGAGCAGTTCTTC.

V gene TRBV19 combines with J gene TRBJ2-1, with 8 bases that match TRBD2. CDR1 and CDR2 from the germline V gene are LNHDA and SQIVND (reference sequence). There are 13 residues in the CDR3. Trimming removed 3 bases from V and 10 bases from J; junction bases left unmatched: 5. The CDR3 DNA reads TGTGCCAGTAGTATGGGACTAGTAAAGGAGCAGTTCTTC. Its translation is CASSMGLVKEQFF.

This clone appeared a single time. The rearrangement joins TRBV4-3 to TRBJ2-7; tentatively, D is TRBD1 or TRBD2 (5 bases each). From germline, CDR1 is LGHNA and CDR2 YSLEER. CDR3 length equals 15 residues. Trimming stripped 1 base from V and 2 bases from J, with 12 bases between. This CDR3 is CASSQAYGTTYEQYF. Here the CDR3 DNA reads TGCGCCAGCAGCCAAGCCTACGGGACCACCTACGAGCAGTACTTC.

This chain uses TRBV28 with TRBJ1-1; D is unresolved. V gave up 4 bases and J gave up 3 bases, with 6 bases separating them. Germline V gives CDR1 MDHEN, CDR2 SYDVKM. The CDR3 is 12 amino acids. CDR3 bases: TGTGCCAGCAGTTATGGGCACACTGAAGCTTTCTTT. Amino acids: CASSYGHTEAFF.

This sequence joins TRBV28 and TRBJ1-6; the D is unclear. The CDR3 has 12 residues. Germline CDR1 reads MDHEN; CDR2 reads SYDVKM. V gave up 5 bases and J gave up 13 bases, with 12 bases separating them. CDR3 sequence: CASSEASGPLHF. CDR3 nucleotide sequence: TGTGCCAGCAGTGAAGCATCCGGGCCCCTCCACTTT.

The chain carries TRBV28 and TRBJ1-2; D possibly corresponds to TRBD1 (6 bases). The CDR3 runs 16 residues. Between the trimmed V and J ends, which lost 6 bases and 5 bases, there was a span of 22 bases. Per germline, CDR1 MDHEN and CDR2 SYDVKM. CDR3 coding DNA: TGTGCCAGCAGCCTACCCTCGCCAGGGGCCGGATATGGCTACACCTTC. This sequence encodes CASSLPSPGAGYGYTF.

V gene TRBV6-5 combines with J gene TRBJ2-7; TRBD1 matches 8 bases. Germline-derived CDR1 and CDR2 are MNHEY and SVGAGI. J gave up 4 bases and V 6 bases, and 11 bases lay outside the gene matches. The CDR3 loop spans 15 amino acids. CDR3 DNA: TGTGCCAGCAGGGGTAGCTCAGGGGGCTTTTACGAGCAGTACTTC. It translates to CASRGSSGGFYEQYF.

This chain connects TRBV12-3 or TRBV12-4 to TRBJ2-1, with unresolved D. Deletions cut 4 bases from V and 5 bases from J, with 9 bases between. This CDR3 contains 13 residues. CDR3 in DNA: TGTGCCAGCAGTTCCTACATCAACAATGAGCAGTTCTTC. It yields the protein CASSSYINNEQFF.

A word on this clone: At one end the junction does not follow the germline gene, possibly because of a read error. This chain uses TRBV3-1 (or the pseudogene TRBV3-2) with TRBJ2-3; D may correspond to TRBD1 or TRBD2 (6 bases each). Per the germline V gene, CDR1 is LGHDT and CDR2 is YNNKEL (reference sequence). CDR3 length: 14 residues. Written as DNA, the CDR3 is TGTGCCAGCAGCCATTCGGGGGCCACAGAGACGCAGTATTTT. It specifies CASSHSGATETQYF.